The present TCR beta chain was sequenced within a study of T cell clonality in common variable immunodeficiency. Study-wide results and limits: Authors noted CVID clonality's cause needs subpopulation repertoire sequencing. CVID subjects had higher TCRbeta clonality than healthy controls, most marked in about a third. Common variable immunodeficiency TCR beta sequences reportedly had fewer deletions and N-nucleotide insertions.

Many counts were recorded for this clone. What it binds is unknown. The read stops 3 residues short of the end of the CDR3; the missing end is completed from the germline J gene. The data were produced by immunoSEQ multiplex PCR, yet TCRdb's version contains in-frame clones alone and is incomplete. The sample was found to contain around 60,000 clones, and every one recurs. The J segment lost 3 bases and the V segment lost 0 bases, leaving 12 bases of the junction unmatched. The length of the CDR3 is 18 residues. From germline, CDR1 is SGHRS and CDR2 YFSETQ. Caucasian heritage predominated among both patients and controls.

This clonotype originated in a person aged 18 to 69 in good health. The sequenced sample was peripheral blood mononuclear cells. This chain links TRBV5-1 with TRBJ2-7; 10 nucleotides align to TRBD2. The CDR3 protein is CASSLAPRGLADYYEQYF. The part of the CDR3 DNA that was read is TGCGCCAGCAGCTTGGCCCCCCGAGGACTAGCGGACTACTACGAG.